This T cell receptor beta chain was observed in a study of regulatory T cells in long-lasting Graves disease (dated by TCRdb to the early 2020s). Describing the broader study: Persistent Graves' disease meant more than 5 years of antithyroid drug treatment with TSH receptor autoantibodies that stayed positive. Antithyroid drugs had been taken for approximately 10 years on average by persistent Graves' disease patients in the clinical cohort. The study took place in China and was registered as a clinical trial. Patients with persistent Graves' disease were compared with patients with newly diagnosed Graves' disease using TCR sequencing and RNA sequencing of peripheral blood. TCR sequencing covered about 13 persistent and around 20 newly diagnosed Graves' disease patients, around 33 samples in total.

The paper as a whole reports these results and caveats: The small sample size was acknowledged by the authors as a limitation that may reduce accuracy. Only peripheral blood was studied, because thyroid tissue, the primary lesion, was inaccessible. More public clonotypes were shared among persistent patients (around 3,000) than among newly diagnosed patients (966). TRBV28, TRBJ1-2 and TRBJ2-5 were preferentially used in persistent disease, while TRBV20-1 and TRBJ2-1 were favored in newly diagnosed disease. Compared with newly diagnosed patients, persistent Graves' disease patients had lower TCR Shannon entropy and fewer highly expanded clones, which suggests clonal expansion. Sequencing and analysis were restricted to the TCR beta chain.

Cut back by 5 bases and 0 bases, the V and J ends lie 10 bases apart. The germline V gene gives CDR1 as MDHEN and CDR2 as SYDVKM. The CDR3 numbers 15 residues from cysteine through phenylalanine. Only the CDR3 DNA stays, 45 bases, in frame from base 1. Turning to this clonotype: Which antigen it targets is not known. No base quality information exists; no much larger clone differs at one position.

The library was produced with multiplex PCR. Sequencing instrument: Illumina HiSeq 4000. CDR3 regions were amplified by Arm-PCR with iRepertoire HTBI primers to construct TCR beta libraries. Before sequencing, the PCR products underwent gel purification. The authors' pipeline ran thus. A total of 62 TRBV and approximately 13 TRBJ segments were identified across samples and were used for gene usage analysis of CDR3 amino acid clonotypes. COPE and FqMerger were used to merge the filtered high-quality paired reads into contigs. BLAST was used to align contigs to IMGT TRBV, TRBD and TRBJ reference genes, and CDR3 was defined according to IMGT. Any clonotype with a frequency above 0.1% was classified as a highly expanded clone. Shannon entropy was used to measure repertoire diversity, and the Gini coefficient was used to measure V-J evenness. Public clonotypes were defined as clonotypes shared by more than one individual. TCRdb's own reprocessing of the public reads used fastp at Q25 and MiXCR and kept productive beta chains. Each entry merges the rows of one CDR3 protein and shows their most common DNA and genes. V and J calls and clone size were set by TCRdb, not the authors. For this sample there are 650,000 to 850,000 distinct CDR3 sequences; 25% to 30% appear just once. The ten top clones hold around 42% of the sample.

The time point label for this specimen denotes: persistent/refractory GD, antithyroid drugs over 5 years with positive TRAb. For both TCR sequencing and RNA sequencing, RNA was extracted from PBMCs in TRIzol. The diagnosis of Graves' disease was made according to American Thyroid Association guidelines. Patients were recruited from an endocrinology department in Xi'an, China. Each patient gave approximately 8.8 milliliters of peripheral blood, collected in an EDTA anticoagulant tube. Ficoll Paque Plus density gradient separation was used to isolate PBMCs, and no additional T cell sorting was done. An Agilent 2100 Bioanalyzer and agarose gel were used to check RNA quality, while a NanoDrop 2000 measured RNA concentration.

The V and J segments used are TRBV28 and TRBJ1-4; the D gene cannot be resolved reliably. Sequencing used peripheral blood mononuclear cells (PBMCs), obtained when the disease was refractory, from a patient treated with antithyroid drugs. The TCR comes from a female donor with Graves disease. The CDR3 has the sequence CASSSGSATNEKLFF. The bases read TGTGCCAGCAGTAGCGGTTCGGCAACTAATGAAAAACTGTTTTTT.